The present TCR beta chain was sequenced within a study of cytomegalovirus exposure and HLA in healthy donors (dated by TCRdb to about 2017). Broadly, across the study: An earlier analysis of approximately 550 of the donors reported about 250 Gb of sequence data and 100 million to 130 million unique TCR beta sequences from about 179 million T cells. Genome-wide SNP genotypes for about 55% of the 666 donors were used in a later genetic analysis, which treated that subset as a discovery cohort. Among approximately 370 genotyped donors of the cohort, an average of around 220,000 unique TCR beta nucleotide sequences was sequenced per donor, of which approximately 18% were non-productive. Donor age, sex, ethnicity and CMV serostatus were compiled alongside the repertoire data. The number of typed donors differed by locus: about 620-630 for A, B, C, DRB1 and DQB1; approximately 530 for DQA1; approximately 610 for DPA1; and about 450 for DPB1. HLA typing covered class I and class II loci at four-digit resolution. An earlier analysis of nearly 600 of the donors applied high-throughput TCR beta sequencing to assess whether each TCR beta V gene segment acted as functional or pseudogenic. To predict cytomegalovirus infection status, the study combined high-throughput TCR immunosequencing, statistical association of individual TCRs with disease status, and machine learning. Besides the first cohort of hundreds of subjects, a separate validation cohort made up of 120 different subjects was used. Of the 350 to 450 genotyped donors, less than 85% were placed in the genetic ancestry cluster associated with self-reported Caucasian donors. A later analysis re-analyzed previously published TCR beta repertoires from 666 donors and added high-resolution HLA genotyping to study TCR occurrence patterns. An early release that covered around 590 HLA-typed donors contained approximately 300 gigabases of sequencing data and around 80 million unique TCR sequences. All discovery cohort repertoires had been generated using a single sequencing platform. Several DR-DQ haplotypes were treated as single units for association and clustering because of strong linkage in the cohort. The T cell repertoires of 666 subjects were profiled by immunosequencing and related to cytomegalovirus serostatus. The study aimed to test whether cataloging public T cell receptors could reveal signatures of past pathogen exposure. Rather than drawing on any new phenotypic data, the later analysis identified candidate immune exposures from TCR beta sequences and the way those sequences occurred across donors.

Study-level results and caveats: A later analysis found that HLA-associated TCR beta chains were more clonally expanded and had lower generation probabilities than equally common non-associated chains. The sequencing pipeline was judged likely to have produced a cluster of highly shared sequence variants as a technical artifact. The cohort was sequenced for TCR beta chains only, and without alpha or paired-chain data the features that could be detected were limited. While some public TCRs were present in many individuals, most TCR sequences turned up only very rarely across donors. Several of the top co-occurrence clusters appeared to be linked to parvovirus B19, influenza, CMV and Epstein-Barr virus, according to a later analysis. According to the authors, the approach could potentially be generalized to other disease states and immunological phenotypes. In an earlier analysis of about 600 of the donors, most TCR beta V segments appeared in productive rearrangements about 90% or about 30% of the time, broadly matching IMGT annotations. Cytomegalovirus status was reported to be diagnosed by the classifier with high specificity and sensitivity in both the original and validation cohorts. A total of 150 or so TCR beta chains were listed by the study as associated with cytomegalovirus. Because some donors lacked HLA typing at each locus, the association tests relied only on the typed subset. A later genetic analysis reported fewer N-insertions in productive TCRs among donors in an Asian-associated ancestry cluster than the approximately 670-donor mean. Correlated functional status among segregating V segments might be attributable to linkage disequilibrium, but an unknown experimental factor could not be ruled out. Because counts were too low, 15 to 20 rarely observed V segments, including chromosome 9 orphons, were excluded from the earlier analysis of some 540 of the donors. CMV serostatus was the only immune exposure information available for the cohort. A later genetic analysis associated a missense DCLRE1C variant with V-gene and J-gene trimming of TCR beta chains, and an independent cohort replicated the association. A later analysis found that TCR association rates varied across HLA loci, with DRB1 alleles showing the most associated TCRs and HLA-C alleles the fewest. When HLA alleles, especially DR and DQ, strongly co-occurred, attributing TCR associations to individual alleles was difficult. Three of the identified cytomegalovirus-associated TCR beta chains were confirmed in vitro to be specific for cytomegalovirus antigens. Some IMGT-functional V segments, including TRBV6-2 and TRBV6-3, could not be distinguished by the 87-base-pair reads and were therefore excluded. Presence/absence analyses assumed roughly uniform sequencing depth across donors, an assumption that may not hold. A further reported finding was that TCR beta sequences accurately predicted the HLA-A and HLA-B alleles for most subjects in the first cohort. A later analysis found that most CMV-associated TCR beta chains appeared HLA-restricted, with HLA associations seemingly driven largely by CMV exposure. A later analysis associated 15,000 to 20,000 TCR beta sequences with specific HLA alleles at a false discovery rate of 0.05.

For this clone: This receptor's antigen is unknown. The record has no base qualities; no much larger clone is one base away.

Library method: the immunoSEQ multiplex PCR assay. For the multiplex PCR, a mixture combining 60 forward primers for TCR Vbeta segments and 13 reverse primers for TCR Jbeta segments was used. The CDR3 region of rearranged TCR beta genes was amplified from genomic DNA by a multiplex PCR assay. Amplified TCR beta libraries were sequenced as 87-base-pair reads on the Illumina HiSeq System. On the authors' methods: A later analysis tallied about 77 million unique TCR beta chains across the 610 or so repertoires, and approximately 12 million of those chains were shared by two or more donors. Raw reads were error-corrected and collapsed into unique sequences with a nearest-neighbor algorithm that merged closely related sequences to remove PCR and sequencing errors. Alignment of CDR3 sequences to IMGT reference sequences was used to assign V, D and J gene segments. For a sequence to be retained, a match of at least six nucleotides to both a V gene segment and a J gene segment was required. Rearrangements were called productive when the CDR3 lacked stop codons and stayed in frame with V and J; all others were non-productive. Following IMGT convention, CDR3 was defined as the stretch from the second conserved V-encoded cysteine to the conserved J-encoded phenylalanine. In an earlier analysis of around 600 of the donors, sequences lacking an unambiguous match to a single V gene segment were excluded. In an earlier analysis of 587 of the donors, V segments were called functional above 56.7% productive rearrangements and were called segregating when the between-donor standard deviation exceeded 5%. A statistical classification framework was built for diagnosing cytomegalovirus status from the catalog of TCR beta chain sequences. In a later analysis, V and J genes were assigned by comparing TCR nucleotide sequences against IMGT/GENE-DB human TR gene sequences. Using the TCRdist pipeline, a later analysis assigned CDR3 sequences along with most-parsimonious VDJ recombination scenarios. A later analysis defined each TCR beta chain by its CDR3 amino acid sequence plus V-gene family, and excluded reads lacking a unique V-gene family. A later analysis removed 592 highly shared, low-generation-probability nucleotide sequences to deal with suspected cross-contamination and a sequencing artifact. For each public chain, a later analysis derived a clonal expansion index from normalized ranks of inferred template counts within each repertoire. In a later analysis, generation probabilities were computed with a VDJ recombination model fitted to out-of-frame rearrangements, and the resulting probabilities were checked against IGoR. A later analysis scored TCR-TCR, TCR-HLA and TCR-CMV co-occurrence with hypergeometric tests, applying a repertoire-size bias correction to TCR pairs. A later analysis estimated false discovery rates by permuting HLA or CMV assignments 20 times. A later analysis grouped co-occurring TCRs with DBSCAN, adding TCRdist sequence similarity when clustering within HLA-allele-positive subsets. Repertoires with fewer than 30,000 or more than 120,000 public chains were left out of co-occurrence clustering, as were about five repertoires with anomalous nucleotide sharing. TCRdb stores this immuneACCESS table with in-frame sequences only. Part of the clones is absent; in the studies checked, under half of the shortfall reflects unresolved V genes, and no reason is known for the rest. V, J and clone size reflect that table, while D and trimming were determined from the DNA. This sample has more than 150,000 clones in its table, and 76% of those were observed once. About 1.5% of the sample is held by the ten biggest clonotypes.

Looking up the germline V gene (reference sequence) yields CDR1 LNHDA and CDR2 SQIVND. The cysteine opens and the phenylalanine closes a CDR3 of 13 amino acids. Here the CDR3 DNA is all that survives: 39 bases in frame from base 1. After removal of 8 bases from V and 3 bases from J, the junction retains 5 bases not matched to a gene. The cohort was made up of roughly 670 healthy bone marrow donors. All cohort members were sampled while nominally healthy, although unrecorded immune exposures were likely present. The donor was CMV seronegative and belonged to the group of 350 or so seronegative cohort members. A peripheral blood sample was provided by each donor, and peripheral blood mononuclear cells were used for TCR beta sequencing. The Qiagen DNeasy Blood Extraction Kit was used to extract genomic DNA from the blood cell samples.

The chain employs TRBV19 and TRBJ2-7; 9 junctional bases match TRBD1. Sequenced: PBMCs. This receptor was taken from a man younger than 35 in good health and CMV-seronegative. The CDR3 protein is CASGTGPFYEQYF. The DNA reads TGTGCCAGTGGGACAGGGCCCTTCTACGAGCAGTACTTC.